The rows below give T cell receptor beta chains drawn from one sample of a study of regulatory T cells in long-lasting Graves disease. TCRdb reprocessed the multiplex PCR reads via MiXCR and lists one record per CDR3 protein. The table shows fewer than 550,000 distinct CDR3 sequences, with 16% occurring only once. The same data also contributed to another study, on T cells in Graves' hyperthyroidism and ophthalmopathy.

The source material was peripheral blood mononuclear cells (PBMCs), sampled at new diagnosis, from a patient treated with antithyroid drugs. Receptors were obtained from a woman younger than 30 with Graves disease. CDR3s include the opening cysteine and the closing phenylalanine or tryptophan. The order of the fields is V gene, J gene, CDR3 protein.

V gene: TRBV5-1; J gene: NA; CDR3 protein: CASSLAPTSGYEQYF
V gene: TRBV5-8; J gene: TRBJ2-1; CDR3 protein: CASSKRRAYEQFF
V gene: TRBV14; J gene: TRBJ2-3; CDR3 protein: CASSPTIVTSGRTDTQYF
V gene: TRBV6-1; J gene: TRBJ2-2; CDR3 protein: CASTGGRANTGELFF
V gene: TRBV25-1; J gene: TRBJ2-7; CDR3 protein: CASSEAHEQYF
V gene: TRBV27; J gene: TRBJ1-2; CDR3 protein: CASSIRDRGSEGYTF
V gene: TRBV28; J gene: TRBJ1-2; CDR3 protein: CASSNIDRDYGYTF
V gene: TRBV2; J gene: TRBJ2-7; CDR3 protein: CASRMTSGRVREQYF
V gene: TRBV6-2/TRBV6-3; J gene: TRBJ2-1; CDR3 protein: CASSLDRTSYNEQFF
V gene: TRBV20-1; J gene: TRBJ2-3; CDR3 protein: CSARVRGLAGAGPYF
V gene: TRBV6-1; J gene: TRBJ2-7; CDR3 protein: CASSVIRQEEEYF
V gene: TRBV27; J gene: TRBJ2-3; CDR3 protein: CASSFEGSSTDTQYF
V gene: TRBV12-3/TRBV12-4; J gene: TRBJ2-3; CDR3 protein: CASSLRTGLAGEGDTQYF
V gene: TRBV7-9; J gene: TRBJ2-1; CDR3 protein: CASTRRGNEQFF
V gene: TRBV10-3; J gene: TRBJ2-7; CDR3 protein: CAISERGSENEQYF
V gene: TRBV2; J gene: TRBJ2-7; CDR3 protein: CASTMIQGARSGPF
V gene: TRBV29-1; J gene: TRBJ1-1; CDR3 protein: CSVESQTNTEAFF
V gene: TRBV28; J gene: TRBJ1-1; CDR3 protein: CASRMGQARAFF
V gene: TRBV12-5; J gene: TRBJ1-5; CDR3 protein: CASGLPGGGGQPQHF
V gene: TRBV11-3; J gene: TRBJ1-2; CDR3 protein: CASSFGSGNYGYTF
V gene: TRBV11-2; J gene: TRBJ2-3; CDR3 protein: CASSLEAGILADTQYF
V gene: TRBV7-9; J gene: TRBJ2-1; CDR3 protein: CASSARGRGYNEQFF
V gene: TRBV7-8; J gene: TRBJ1-5; CDR3 protein: CASSLVPTRGPNQPQHF
V gene: TRBV28; J gene: TRBJ2-7; CDR3 protein: CASSTRLAGTYEQYF
V gene: TRBV4-1; J gene: TRBJ1-4; CDR3 protein: CASSPLGSRGEKLFF
V gene: TRBV12-3/TRBV12-4; J gene: TRBJ2-1; CDR3 protein: CASSASGRADNEQFF
V gene: TRBV30; J gene: TRBJ2-3; CDR3 protein: CAWTRTGFTDTQYF
V gene: TRBV27; J gene: TRBJ2-5; CDR3 protein: CASRGGLGLAGGTQETQYF